What follows are 13 T cell receptor beta chains derived from one specimen sequenced in a study of blood T cell repertoires in COVID-19 (dated by TCRdb to the early 2020s). The library was built by means of the immunoSEQ multiplex PCR assay. Drawn from immuneACCESS, this table holds only the in-frame rearrangements with V and J called that TCRdb kept. Clones are partly lost; checked studies trace under half to an unresolved V gene and leave the rest unexplained. For this sample the table gives some 200,000 clones, of which around four fifths were detected only once. Of the sample, less than 20% falls within the top ten clones. The sample consisted of peripheral blood. The receptors derive from a woman of 80 years or more with active or convalescent COVID-19.

The chain links TRBV3-1 (or the pseudogene TRBV3-2) to TRBJ2-1, with 7 bases fitting TRBD2. Germline V CDR1 and CDR2: LGHDT, YNNKEL (reference sequence). V shed 0 bases, J shed 6 bases, and the junction held 11 bases outside the gene matches. The CDR3 is 17 residues long. This CDR3 is CASSQDLRGGLRNEQFF. The CDR3 coding sequence is TGTGCCAGCAGCCAAGATCTTCGCGGGGGATTACGCAATGAGCAGTTCTTC.

The rearrangement uses TRBV7-2 and TRBJ2-3; 7 nucleotides align to TRBD2. The germline CDR1 and CDR2 sequences are SGHTA and FQGNSA. V was clipped by 2 bases and J by 1 base; unmatched bases: 9. The CDR3 contains 17 residues. The CDR3, as DNA: TGTGCCAGCAGCTTATACATCACGGGGGGTGGCACAGATACGCAGTATTTT. This gives the protein CASSLYITGGGTDTQYF. The entire variable domain, with the rest obtained from reference TRBV7-2 and TRBJ2-3, is as follows: GAGVSQSPSNKVTEKGKDVELRCDPISGHTALYWYRQSLGQGLEFLIYFQGNSAPDKSGLPSDRFSAERTGGSVSTLTIQRTQQEDSAVYLCASSLYITGGGTDTQYFGPGTRLTVL.

This clone has more than one count but fewer than ten. The same CDR3 arises from other DNA sequences in this sample as well. The chain couples TRBV3-1 (or the pseudogene TRBV3-2) to TRBJ2-5, with 10 bases lining up with TRBD1. Trimming took 3 bases from V and 3 from J; bases not matched to a gene: 1. The CDR3 sequence is 14 residues long. Germline V CDR1 and CDR2: LGHDT, YNNKEL (reference sequence). The CDR3 sequence: CASSQGQGKETQYF. The DNA for the CDR3 is TGTGCCAGCAGCCAGGGACAGGGGAAAGAGACCCAGTACTTC.

The chain is built from TRBV5-1 and TRBJ2-3, with 11 bases fitting TRBD2. Germline CDR1 SGHRS, CDR2 YFSETQ. The CDR3 has 16 amino acids. Trimming removed 5 bases from V and 5 bases from J; junction bases left unmatched: 10. CDR3 sequence (DNA): TGCGCCAGCAGTTCCCAGACTAGCGGGACGGGAGATACGCAGTATTTT. Protein sequence: CASSSQTSGTGDTQYF. The entire variable domain, with the rest obtained from reference TRBV5-1 and TRBJ2-3, is as follows: KAGVTQTPRYLIKTRGQQVTLSCSPISGHRSVSWYQQTPGQGLQFLFEYFSETQRNKGNFPGRFSGRQFSNSRSEMNVSTLELGDSALYLCASSSQTSGTGDTQYFGPGTRLTVL.

The J gene is TRBJ2-1, the V gene TRBV19; possibly TRBD2 for D (5 bases). CDR1 is LNHDA, CDR2 SQIVND, per germline (reference sequence). V was shortened by 0 bases and J by 5 bases, with 8 bases between the two germline ends. The CDR3 consists of 14 residues. The CDR3 is CASSIELTNNEQFF. The CDR3 region has the DNA TGTGCCAGTAGTATAGAACTGACTAACAATGAGCAGTTCTTC.

This clone showed up just once. This rearrangement joins TRBV4-1 to TRBJ2-7; D gene ambiguous. CDR1 and CDR2 from the germline V gene are MGHRA and YSYEKL. The CDR3 spans 13 residues. The V and J ends lost 5 bases and 2 bases respectively, with 10 bases between them. The DNA of the CDR3 is TGCGCCAGCAGCTCCGGTCCTGCCTACGAGCAGTACTTC. The encoded protein is CASSSGPAYEQYF.

This clone appeared a few times. The rearrangement joins TRBV30 to TRBJ1-1; D unresolved. Between the trimmed V and J ends, which lost 4 bases and 4 bases, there was a span of 7 bases. Germline-derived CDR1 and CDR2 are GTSNPN and SVGIG (reference sequence). CDR3 length: 11 residues. In nucleotides, the CDR3 is TGTGCCTGGATCCCCCGCACTGAAGCTTTCTTT. Translated: CAWIPRTEAFF.

This clone was detected once. This rearrangement joins TRBV11-3 to TRBJ1-1, with D uncertain. Trimming removed 5 bases at V and 5 bases at J, with 18 bases between. Germline assignment: CDR1 SGHNT and CDR2 YENEEA. This CDR3 contains 15 residues. CDR3 coding DNA: TGTGCCAGCAGCCTTAGCACGGAGATGAGGACTGAAGCTTTCTTT. Protein sequence: CASSLSTEMRTEAFF.

This chain connects TRBV19 to TRBJ2-4; the match to TRBD2 covers 7 bases. Trimming cost V 1 base and J 0 bases; bases outside gene matches: 12. Per the germline V gene, CDR1 is LNHDA and CDR2 is SQIVND (reference sequence). The CDR3 consists of 19 residues. This CDR3 is CASSIGWQGGNLAKNIQYF. The CDR3 nucleotides are TGTGCCAGTAGTATAGGATGGCAGGGAGGGAACTTAGCCAAAAACATTCAGTACTTC.

The rearrangement joins TRBV29-1 to TRBJ2-5; TRBD1 matches at 11 bases. Germline values: CDR1 SQVTM, CDR2 ANQGSEA. Trimming cost V 6 bases and J 5 bases; bases outside gene matches: 5. CDR3 length equals 13 residues. In nucleotides, the CDR3 is TGCAGCGTCCGGGGACAGGGGGTCGAGACCCAGTACTTC. It encodes CSVRGQGVETQYF.

The rearrangement uses TRBV3-1 (or the pseudogene TRBV3-2) and TRBJ1-2; D perhaps matches TRBD1 (5 bases). This CDR3 is built from 17 residues. CDR1 LGHDT and CDR2 YNNKEL come from the germline V gene (reference sequence). The germline V and J ends were trimmed by 3 bases and 6 bases, with 23 bases remaining between them. The CDR3 protein is CASSQIGQGGRWNGYTF. In DNA, the CDR3 is TGTGCCAGCAGCCAGATCGGCCAGGGAGGACGGTGGAATGGCTACACCTTC.

This chain links TRBV24-1 with TRBJ2-1; the match to TRBD1 covers 9 bases. Unmatched junction bases numbered 6, after V lost 2 bases and J lost 8 bases. This CDR3 is 15 amino acids long. The V gene's germline CDR1 is KGHDR and CDR2 SFDVKD. CDR3 protein: CATSDSGQGNDEQFF. CDR3 sequence (DNA): TGTGCCACCAGTGATTCGGGACAGGGTAACGATGAGCAGTTCTTC.

The CDR3 protein is CASIPRTQREDTGELFF. The CDR3 DNA sequence: TGTGCCAGCATCCCCCGGACGCAGAGGGAGGACACCGGGGAGCTGTTTTTT. This chain connects TRBV2 to TRBJ2-2; perhaps TRBD2 as D (6 bases). The CDR3 length is 17 residues. The V end was cut by 7 bases, the J end by 3 bases, with 21 bases between. CDR1 and CDR2 (germline): SNHLY, FYNNEI.